Shown below are 7 T cell receptor beta chains from a single sample sequenced in a study of Graves' ophthalmopathy and Graves' hyperthyroidism. The study amplified TCR beta CDR3 regions using RNA transcripts. HTBI-primed RT-PCR formed the first round, and a multiplex PCR formed the second. TCRdb reanalysed the multiplex PCR reads using MiXCR and keeps one entry per CDR3 protein. The sample lists about 700,000 distinct CDR3 sequences, about 40% occurring once. Sequenced input: peripheral blood. Every receptor here comes from an adult man with Graves' ophthalmopathy.

This clonotype showed up many times. The V gene is TRBV7-9, the J gene TRBJ1-1, with no clear D. The CDR3 spans 15 residues. V shed 4 bases and J shed 6 bases, with 18 bases lying between them. The germline V gene has CDR1 SEHNR and CDR2 FQNEAQ (reference sequence). The CDR3 here is CASSSGVGMGAEAFF. In nucleotides, the CDR3 is TGTGCCAGCAGCTCAGGAGTGGGAATGGGCGCTGAAGCTTTCTTT.

The table lists this clonotype with many counts. The chain carries TRBV15 and TRBJ2-7; 9 bases agree with TRBD1. The CDR3 has 14 amino acids. CDR1 and CDR2 (germline): LNHNV, YYDKDF (reference sequence). V shed 1 base and J 5 bases; nucleotides not matched to a gene: 3. CDR3 residues: CATSRGTGVDEQYF. As DNA, the CDR3 is TGTGCCACCAGCAGAGGGACAGGGGTTGACGAGCAGTACTTC.

This clonotype was counted only a few times. The chain is built from TRBV9 and TRBJ2-6; no clear D. V was shortened by 0 bases and J by 7 bases, with 11 bases between the two germline ends. CDR3 size: 15 residues. Germline V CDR1 and CDR2: SGDLS, YYNGEE. Here the CDR3 DNA reads TGTGCCAGCAGCGTAGAGGGTTTAGAAGCCAACGTCCTGACTTTC. It encodes CASSVEGLEANVLTF.

The genes are TRBV9 and TRBJ2-7; D is perhaps TRBD1 (5 bases). The CDR3 sequence is 11 residues long. Deletions cut 3 bases from V and 6 bases from J, with 7 bases between. CDR1 and CDR2 from the germline V gene are SGDLS and YYNGEE. The CDR3 nucleotides are TGTGCCAGCAGCGGAAGGGGCGAGCAGTACTTC. It specifies CASSGRGEQYF.

The chain links TRBV2 to TRBJ1-3, with D unresolved. This CDR3 comprises 14 residues. CDR1 and CDR2 from the germline V gene are SNHLY and FYNNEI. Trimming left V 6 bases short and J 1 base short, with 10 bases between. The CDR3 DNA reads TGTGCCAGCAGCGCCGGGCTATCTGGAAACACCATATATTTT. As protein: CASSAGLSGNTIYF.

The chain joins TRBV6-6 to TRBJ1-4, with 7 bases that match TRBD1. V shed 6 bases, J shed 7 bases, and the junction held 5 bases outside the gene matches. The germline CDR1 and CDR2 sequences are MNHNY and SVGAGI (reference sequence). This CDR3 contains 13 residues. Here the CDR3 reads CASSNQGVEKLFF. The CDR3 bases are TGTGCCAGCAGCAACCAGGGGGTTGAAAAACTGTTTTTT.

The chain combines TRBV13 with TRBJ1-5, with a weak D call TRBD1 (5 bases). The germline V and J ends were trimmed by 3 bases and 5 bases, with 11 bases remaining between them. CDR3 size: 14 residues. From germline, CDR1 is PRHDT and CDR2 FYEKMQ (reference sequence). The CDR3, as DNA: TGTGCCAGCAGCTTTTGGGGGTCCCATCAGCCCCAGCATTTT. It codes for CASSFWGSHQPQHF. Using reference TRBV13 and TRBJ1-5 for the parts outside the CDR3, the full variable domain is AAGVIQSPRHLIKEKRETATLKCYPIPRHDTVYWYQQGPGQDPQFLISFYEKMQSDKGSIPDRFSAQQFSDYHSELNMSSLELGDSALYFCASSFWGSHQPQHFGDGTRLSIL.